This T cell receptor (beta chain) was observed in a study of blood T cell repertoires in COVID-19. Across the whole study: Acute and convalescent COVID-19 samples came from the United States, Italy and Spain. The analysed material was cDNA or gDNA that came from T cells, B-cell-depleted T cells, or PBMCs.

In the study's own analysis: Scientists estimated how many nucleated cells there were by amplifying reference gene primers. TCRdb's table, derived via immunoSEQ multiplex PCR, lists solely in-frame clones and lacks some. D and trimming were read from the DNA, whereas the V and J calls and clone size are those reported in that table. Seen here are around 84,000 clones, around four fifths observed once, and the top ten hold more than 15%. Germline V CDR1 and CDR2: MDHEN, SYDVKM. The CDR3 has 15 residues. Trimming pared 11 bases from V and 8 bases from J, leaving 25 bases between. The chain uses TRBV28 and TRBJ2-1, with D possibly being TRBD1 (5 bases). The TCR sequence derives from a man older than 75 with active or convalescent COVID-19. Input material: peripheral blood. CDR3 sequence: CAGAPQGKGSHEQFF. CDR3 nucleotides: TGTGCCGGAGCTCCCCAGGGAAAAGGTTCTCATGAGCAGTTCTTC. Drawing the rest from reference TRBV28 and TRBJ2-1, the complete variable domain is DVKVTQSSRYLVKRTGEKVFLECVQDMDHENMFWYRQDPGLGLRLIYFSYDVKMKEKGDIPEGYSVSREKKERFSLILESASTNQTSMYLCAGAPQGKGSHEQFFGPGTRLTVL.